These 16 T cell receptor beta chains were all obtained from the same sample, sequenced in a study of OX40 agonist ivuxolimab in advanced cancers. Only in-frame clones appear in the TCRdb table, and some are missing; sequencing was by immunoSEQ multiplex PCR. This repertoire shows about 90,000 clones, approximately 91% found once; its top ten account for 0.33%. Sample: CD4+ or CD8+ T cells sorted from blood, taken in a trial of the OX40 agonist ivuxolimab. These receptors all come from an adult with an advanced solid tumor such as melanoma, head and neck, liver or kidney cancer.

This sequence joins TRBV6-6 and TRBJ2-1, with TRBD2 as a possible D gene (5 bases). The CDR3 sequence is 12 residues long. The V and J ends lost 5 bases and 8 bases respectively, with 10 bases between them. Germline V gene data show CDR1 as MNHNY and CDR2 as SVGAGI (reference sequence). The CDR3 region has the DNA TGTGCCAGCAGTCAACTAGGCTATGAGCAGTTCTTC. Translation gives CASSQLGYEQFF.

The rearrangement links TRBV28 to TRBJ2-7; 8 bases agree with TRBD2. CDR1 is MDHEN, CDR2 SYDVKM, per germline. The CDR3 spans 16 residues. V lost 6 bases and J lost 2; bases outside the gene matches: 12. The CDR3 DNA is TGTGCCAGCAGCCGTCCCCTAGCGGGCCGTACCTACGAGCAGTACTTC. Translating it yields CASSRPLAGRTYEQYF. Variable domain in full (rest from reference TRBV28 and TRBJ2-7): DVKVTQSSRYLVKRTGEKVFLECVQDMDHENMFWYRQDPGLGLRLIYFSYDVKMKEKGDIPEGYSVSREKKERFSLILESASTNQTSMYLCASSRPLAGRTYEQYFGPGTRLTVT.

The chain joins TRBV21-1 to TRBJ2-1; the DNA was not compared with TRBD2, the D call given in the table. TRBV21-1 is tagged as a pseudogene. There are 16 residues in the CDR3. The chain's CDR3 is CASSKALAGCNNEQFF. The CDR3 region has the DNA TGTGCCAGCAGCAAAGCTCTAGCGGGATGTAACAATGAGCAGTTCTTC.

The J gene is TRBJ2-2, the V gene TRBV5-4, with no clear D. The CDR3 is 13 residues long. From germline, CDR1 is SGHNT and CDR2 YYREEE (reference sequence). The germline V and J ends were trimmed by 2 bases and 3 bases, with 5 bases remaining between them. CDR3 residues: CASSLDDTGELFF. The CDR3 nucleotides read TGTGCCAGCAGCTTAGATGACACCGGGGAGCTGTTTTTT.

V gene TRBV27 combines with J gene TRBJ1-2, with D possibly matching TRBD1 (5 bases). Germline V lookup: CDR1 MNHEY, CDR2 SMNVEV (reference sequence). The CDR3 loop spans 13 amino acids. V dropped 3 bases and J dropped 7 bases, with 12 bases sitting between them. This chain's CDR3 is CASSFFSGLGYTF. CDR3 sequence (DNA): TGTGCCAGCAGTTTTTTTTCGGGGCTTGGCTACACCTTC.

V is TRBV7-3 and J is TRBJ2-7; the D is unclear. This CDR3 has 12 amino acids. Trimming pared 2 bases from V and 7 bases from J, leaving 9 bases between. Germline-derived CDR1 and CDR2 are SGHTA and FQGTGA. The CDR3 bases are TGTGCCAGCAGCTTAGGAGACGCAGAGCAGTACTTC. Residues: CASSLGDAEQYF.

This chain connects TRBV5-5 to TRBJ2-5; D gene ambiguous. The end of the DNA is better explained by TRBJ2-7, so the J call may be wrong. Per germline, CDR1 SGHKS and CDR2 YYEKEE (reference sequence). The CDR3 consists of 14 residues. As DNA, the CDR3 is TGTGCCAGCAGCTTGGTGGAACGGTCCTACGAGCAGTACTTC. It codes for CASSLVERSYEQYF.

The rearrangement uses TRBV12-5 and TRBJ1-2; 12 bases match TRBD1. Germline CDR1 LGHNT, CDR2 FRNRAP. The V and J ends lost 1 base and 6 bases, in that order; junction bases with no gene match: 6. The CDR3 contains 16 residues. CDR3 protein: CASGLDPGQGADGYTF. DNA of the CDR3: TGTGCTAGTGGTTTGGATCCGGGACAGGGGGCTGATGGCTACACCTTC.

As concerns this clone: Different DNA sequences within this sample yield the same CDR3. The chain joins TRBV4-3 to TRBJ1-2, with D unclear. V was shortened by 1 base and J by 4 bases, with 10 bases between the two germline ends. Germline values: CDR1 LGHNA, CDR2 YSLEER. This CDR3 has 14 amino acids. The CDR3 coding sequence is TGCGCCAGCAGCCAAGGGCGCGAAGGCTATGGCTACACCTTC. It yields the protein CASSQGREGYGYTF.

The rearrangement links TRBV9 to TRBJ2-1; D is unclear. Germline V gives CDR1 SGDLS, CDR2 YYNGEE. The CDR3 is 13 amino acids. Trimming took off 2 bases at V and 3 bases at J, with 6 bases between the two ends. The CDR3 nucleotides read TGTGCCAGCAGCGTTGGCATCTACAATGAGCAGTTCTTC. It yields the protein CASSVGIYNEQFF.

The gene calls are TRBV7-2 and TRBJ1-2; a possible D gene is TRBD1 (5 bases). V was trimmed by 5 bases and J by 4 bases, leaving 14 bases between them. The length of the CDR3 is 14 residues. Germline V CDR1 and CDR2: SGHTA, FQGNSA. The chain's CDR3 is CASSPRTYGYGYTF. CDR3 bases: TGTGCCAGCAGCCCCCGGACATACGGCTATGGCTACACCTTC.

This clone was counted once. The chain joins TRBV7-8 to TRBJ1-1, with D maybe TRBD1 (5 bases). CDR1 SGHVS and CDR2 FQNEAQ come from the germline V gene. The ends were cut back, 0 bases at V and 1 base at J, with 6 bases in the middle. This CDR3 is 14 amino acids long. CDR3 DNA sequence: TGTGCCAGCAGCTTAGCAGGGGCGAACACTGAAGCTTTCTTT. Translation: CASSLAGANTEAFF.

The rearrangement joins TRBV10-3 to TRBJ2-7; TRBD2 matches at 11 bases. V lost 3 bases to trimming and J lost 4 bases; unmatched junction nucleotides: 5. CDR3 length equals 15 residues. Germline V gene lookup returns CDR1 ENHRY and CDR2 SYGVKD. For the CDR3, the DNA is TGTGCCATCAGTGAACCTGGGACTAGCGGATACGAGCAGTACTTC. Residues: CAISEPGTSGYEQYF.

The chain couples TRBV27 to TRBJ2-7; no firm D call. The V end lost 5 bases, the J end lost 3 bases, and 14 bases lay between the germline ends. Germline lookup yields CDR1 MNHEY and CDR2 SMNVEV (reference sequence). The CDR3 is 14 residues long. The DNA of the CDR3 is TGTGCCAGCAGTGGGGTCAGCCGGATCTACGAGCAGTACTTC. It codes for CASSGVSRIYEQYF.

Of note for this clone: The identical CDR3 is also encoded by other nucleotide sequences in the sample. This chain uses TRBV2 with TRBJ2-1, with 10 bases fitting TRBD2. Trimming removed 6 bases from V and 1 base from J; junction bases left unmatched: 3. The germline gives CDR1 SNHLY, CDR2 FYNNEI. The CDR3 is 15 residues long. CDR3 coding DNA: TGTGCCAGCAGCAAACTAGCGGGATCCTACAATGAGCAGTTCTTC. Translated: CASSKLAGSYNEQFF.

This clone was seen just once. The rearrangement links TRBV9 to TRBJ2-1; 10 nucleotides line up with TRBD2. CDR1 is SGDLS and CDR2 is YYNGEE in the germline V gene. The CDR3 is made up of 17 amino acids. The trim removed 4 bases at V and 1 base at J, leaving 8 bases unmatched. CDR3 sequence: CASSPRGSGRSYNEQFF. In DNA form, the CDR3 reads TGTGCCAGCAGCCCCCGGGGTAGCGGGAGGTCCTACAATGAGCAGTTCTTC.